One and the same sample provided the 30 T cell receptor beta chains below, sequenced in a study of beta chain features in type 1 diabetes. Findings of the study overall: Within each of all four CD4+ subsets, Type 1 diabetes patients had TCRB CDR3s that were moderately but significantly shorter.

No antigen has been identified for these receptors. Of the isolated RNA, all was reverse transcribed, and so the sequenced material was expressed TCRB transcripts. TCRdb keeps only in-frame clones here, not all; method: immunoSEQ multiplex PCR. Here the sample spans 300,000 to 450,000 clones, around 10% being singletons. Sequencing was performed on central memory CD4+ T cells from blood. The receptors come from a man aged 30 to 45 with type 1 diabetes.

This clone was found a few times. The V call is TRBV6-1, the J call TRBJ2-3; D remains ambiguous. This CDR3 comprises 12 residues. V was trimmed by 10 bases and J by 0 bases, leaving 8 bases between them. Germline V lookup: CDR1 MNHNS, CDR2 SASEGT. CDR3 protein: CATQLSTDTQYF. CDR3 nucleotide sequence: TGTGCCACCCAGCTTAGCACAGATACGCAGTATTTT.

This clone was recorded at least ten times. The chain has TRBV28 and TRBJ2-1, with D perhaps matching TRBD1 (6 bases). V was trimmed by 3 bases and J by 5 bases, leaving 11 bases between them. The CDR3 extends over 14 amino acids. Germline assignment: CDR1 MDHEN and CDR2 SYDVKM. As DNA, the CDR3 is TGTGCCAGCAGTTTGCCCCAGGGGAACAATGAGCAGTTCTTC. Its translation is CASSLPQGNNEQFF.

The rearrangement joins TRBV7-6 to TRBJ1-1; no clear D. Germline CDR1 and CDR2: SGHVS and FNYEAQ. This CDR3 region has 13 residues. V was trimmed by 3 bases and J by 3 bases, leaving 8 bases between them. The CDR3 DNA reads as TGTGCCAGCAGCTTCGGCAGGCACACTGAAGCTTTCTTT. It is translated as CASSFGRHTEAFF.

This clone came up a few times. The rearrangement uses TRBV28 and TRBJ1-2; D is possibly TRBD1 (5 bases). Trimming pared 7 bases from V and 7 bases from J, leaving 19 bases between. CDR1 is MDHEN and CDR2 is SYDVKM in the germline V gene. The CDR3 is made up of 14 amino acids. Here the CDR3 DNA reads TGTGCCAGCACCATTCCAGGGACGAGTAGTGGCTACACCTTC. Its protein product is CASTIPGTSSGYTF.

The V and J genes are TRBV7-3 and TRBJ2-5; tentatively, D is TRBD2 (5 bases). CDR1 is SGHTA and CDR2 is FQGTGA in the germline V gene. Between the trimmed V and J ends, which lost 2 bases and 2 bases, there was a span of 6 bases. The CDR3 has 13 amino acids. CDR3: CASSLGLQETQYF. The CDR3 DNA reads TGTGCCAGCAGCTTAGGACTGCAAGAGACCCAGTACTTC.

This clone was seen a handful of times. CDR3 loop: CATQGQSGGEQFF. The CDR3 region has the DNA TGTGCCACGCAGGGACAGTCAGGGGGTGAGCAGTTCTTC. This chain uses TRBV27 with TRBJ2-1; 7 nucleotides match TRBD1. Germline CDR1 and CDR2: MNHEY and SMNVEV (reference sequence). CDR3 length equals 13 residues. After removal of 10 bases from V and 9 bases from J, the junction contained 12 bases not matched to a gene.

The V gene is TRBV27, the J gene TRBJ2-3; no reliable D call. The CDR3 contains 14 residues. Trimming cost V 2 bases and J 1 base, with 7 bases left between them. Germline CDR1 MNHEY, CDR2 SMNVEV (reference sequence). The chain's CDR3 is CASSLQRGTDTQYF. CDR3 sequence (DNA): TGTGCCAGCAGTTTACAACGGGGCACAGATACGCAGTATTTT.

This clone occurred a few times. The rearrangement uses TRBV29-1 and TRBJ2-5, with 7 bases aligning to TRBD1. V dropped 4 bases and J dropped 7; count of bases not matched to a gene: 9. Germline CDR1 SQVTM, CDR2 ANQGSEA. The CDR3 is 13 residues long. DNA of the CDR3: TGCAGCGTTGGAACCGGGACAGAGGGGACCCAGTACTTC. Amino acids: CSVGTGTEGTQYF.

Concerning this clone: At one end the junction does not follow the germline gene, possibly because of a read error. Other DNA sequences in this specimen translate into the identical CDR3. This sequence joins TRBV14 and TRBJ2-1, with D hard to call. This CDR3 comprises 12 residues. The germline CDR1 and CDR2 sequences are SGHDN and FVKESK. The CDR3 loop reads CASSQKRDEQFF. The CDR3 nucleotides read TGCGCCAGCAGCCAAAAAAGGGATGAGCAGTTCTTC.

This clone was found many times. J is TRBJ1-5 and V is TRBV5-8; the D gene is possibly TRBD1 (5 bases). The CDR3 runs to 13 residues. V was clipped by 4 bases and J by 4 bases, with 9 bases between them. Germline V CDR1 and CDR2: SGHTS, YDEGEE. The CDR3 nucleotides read TGTGCCAGCAGCCGGGACCCTAATCAGCCCCAGCATTTT. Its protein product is CASSRDPNQPQHF.

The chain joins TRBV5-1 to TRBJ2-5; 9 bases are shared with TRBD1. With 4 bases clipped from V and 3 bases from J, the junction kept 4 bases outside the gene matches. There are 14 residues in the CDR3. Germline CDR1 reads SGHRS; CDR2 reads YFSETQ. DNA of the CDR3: TGCGCCAGCAGCCCTGGGACAGGGAAAGAGACCCAGTACTTC. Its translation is CASSPGTGKETQYF.

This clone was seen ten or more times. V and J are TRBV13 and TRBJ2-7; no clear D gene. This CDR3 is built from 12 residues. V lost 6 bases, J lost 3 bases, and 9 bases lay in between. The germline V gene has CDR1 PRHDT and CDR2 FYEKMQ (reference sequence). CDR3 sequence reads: CASSTRSYEQYF. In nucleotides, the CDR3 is TGTGCCAGCAGTACCCGAAGCTACGAGCAGTACTTC.

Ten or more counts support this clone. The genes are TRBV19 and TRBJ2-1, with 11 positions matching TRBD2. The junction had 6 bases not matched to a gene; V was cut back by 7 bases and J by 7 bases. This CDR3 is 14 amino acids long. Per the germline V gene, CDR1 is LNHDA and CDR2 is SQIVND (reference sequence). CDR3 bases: TGTGCCAGTATTAGCGGGAGGGCCAGGAATGAGCAGTTCTTC. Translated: CASISGRARNEQFF.

CDR3 amino acids: CASSLRTSGEETQYF. In DNA form, the CDR3 reads TGTGCCAGCAGCCTCCGGACTAGCGGGGAAGAGACCCAGTACTTC. This chain links TRBV11-2 with TRBJ2-5, with 12 bases aligning to TRBD2. Trimming took 5 bases from V and 3 from J; bases not matched to a gene: 4. CDR3 length equals 15 residues. Germline V gene sequence: CDR1 SGHAT, CDR2 FQNNGV.

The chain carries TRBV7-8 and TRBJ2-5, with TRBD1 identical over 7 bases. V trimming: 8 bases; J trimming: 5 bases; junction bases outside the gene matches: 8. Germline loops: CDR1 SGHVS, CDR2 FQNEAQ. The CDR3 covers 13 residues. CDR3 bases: TGTGCCAGCTCCGAGGGGGCCGGCGAGACCCAGTACTTC. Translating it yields CASSEGAGETQYF.

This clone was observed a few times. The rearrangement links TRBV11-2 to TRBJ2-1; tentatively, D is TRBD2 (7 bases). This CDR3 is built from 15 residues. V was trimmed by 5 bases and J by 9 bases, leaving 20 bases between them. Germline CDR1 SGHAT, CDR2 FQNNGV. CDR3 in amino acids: CASSNGTPGRGEQFF. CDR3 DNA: TGTGCCAGCAGCAACGGGACACCTGGGAGGGGTGAGCAGTTCTTC.

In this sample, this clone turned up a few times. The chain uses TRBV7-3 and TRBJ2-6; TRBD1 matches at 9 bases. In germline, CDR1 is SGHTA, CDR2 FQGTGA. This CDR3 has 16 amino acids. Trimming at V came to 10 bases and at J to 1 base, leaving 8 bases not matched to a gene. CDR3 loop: CANTGTGSSGANVLTF. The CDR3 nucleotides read TGTGCCAACACCGGGACAGGGAGTTCTGGGGCCAACGTCCTGACTTTC. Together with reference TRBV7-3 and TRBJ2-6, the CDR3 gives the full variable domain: GAGVSQTPSNKVTEKGKYVELRCDPISGHTALYWYRQSLGQGPEFLIYFQGTGAADDSGLPNDRFFAVRPEGSVSTLKIQRTERGDSAVYLCANTGTGSSGANVLTFGAGSRLTVL.

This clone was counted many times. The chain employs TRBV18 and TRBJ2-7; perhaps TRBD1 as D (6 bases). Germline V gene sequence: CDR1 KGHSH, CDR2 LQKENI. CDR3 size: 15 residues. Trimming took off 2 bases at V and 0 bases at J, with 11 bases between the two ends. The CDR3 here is CASSPATGSSYEQYF. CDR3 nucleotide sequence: TGTGCCAGCTCACCAGCTACAGGGAGCTCCTACGAGCAGTACTTC.

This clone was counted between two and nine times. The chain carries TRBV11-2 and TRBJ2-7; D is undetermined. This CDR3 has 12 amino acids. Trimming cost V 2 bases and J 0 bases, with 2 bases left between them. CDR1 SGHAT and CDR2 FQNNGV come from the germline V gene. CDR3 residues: CASSLRSYEQYF. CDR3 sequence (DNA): TGTGCCAGCAGCTTACGCTCCTACGAGCAGTACTTC.

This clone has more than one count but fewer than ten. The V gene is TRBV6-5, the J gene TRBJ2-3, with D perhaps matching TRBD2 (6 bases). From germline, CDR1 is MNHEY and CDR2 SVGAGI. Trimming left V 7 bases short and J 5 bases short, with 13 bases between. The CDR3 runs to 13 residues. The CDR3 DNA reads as TGTGCCAGCATAGCGGCGGGGAAAGATACGCAGTATTTT. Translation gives CASIAAGKDTQYF.

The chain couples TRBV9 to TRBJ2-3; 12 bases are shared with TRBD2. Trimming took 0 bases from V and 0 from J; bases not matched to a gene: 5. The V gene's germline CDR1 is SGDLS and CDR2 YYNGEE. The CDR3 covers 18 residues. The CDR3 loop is CASSVGLAGGVSTDTQYF. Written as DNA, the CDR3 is TGTGCCAGCAGCGTAGGTCTAGCGGGAGGGGTTAGCACAGATACGCAGTATTTT. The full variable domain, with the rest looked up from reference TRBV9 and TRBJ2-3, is DSGVTQTPKHLITATGQRVTLRCSPRSGDLSVYWYQQSLDQGLQFLIQYYNGEERAKGNILERFSAQQFPDLHSELNLSSLELGDSALYFCASSVGLAGGVSTDTQYFGPGTRLTVL.

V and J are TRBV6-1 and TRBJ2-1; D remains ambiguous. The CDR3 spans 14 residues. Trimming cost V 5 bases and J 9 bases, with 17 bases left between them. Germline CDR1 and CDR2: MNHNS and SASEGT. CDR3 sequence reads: CASSPWWGWGEQFF. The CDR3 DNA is TGTGCCAGCAGTCCCTGGTGGGGATGGGGTGAGCAGTTCTTC.

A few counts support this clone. CDR3 DNA: TGTGCCAGCAGGGGACAGGGAACAGATACGCAGTATTTT. It yields the protein CASRGQGTDTQYF. This chain uses TRBV11-3 with TRBJ2-3; 9 nucleotides line up with TRBD1. The ends lost 6 bases at V and 3 bases at J; junction bases unmatched: 1. The CDR3 spans 13 residues. Germline CDR1 SGHNT, CDR2 YENEEA.

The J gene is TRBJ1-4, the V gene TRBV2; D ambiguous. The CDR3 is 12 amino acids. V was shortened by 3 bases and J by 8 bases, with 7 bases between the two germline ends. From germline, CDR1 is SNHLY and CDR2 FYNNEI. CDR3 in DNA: TGTGCCAGCAGTGAGCGGTACGAAAAACTGTTTTTT. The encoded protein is CASSERYEKLFF. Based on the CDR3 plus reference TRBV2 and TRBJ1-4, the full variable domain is EPEVTQTPSHQVTQMGQEVILRCVPISNHLYFYWYRQILGQKVEFLVSFYNNEISEKSEIFDDQFSVERPDGSNFTLKIRSTKLEDSAMYFCASSERYEKLFFGSGTQLSVL.

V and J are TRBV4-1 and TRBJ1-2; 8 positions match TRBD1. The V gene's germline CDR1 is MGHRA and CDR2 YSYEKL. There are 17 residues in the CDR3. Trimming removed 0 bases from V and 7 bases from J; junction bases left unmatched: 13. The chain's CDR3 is CASSQDPGKGTGRGYTF. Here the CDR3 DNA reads TGCGCCAGCAGCCAAGATCCAGGTAAAGGGACAGGTCGTGGCTACACCTTC.

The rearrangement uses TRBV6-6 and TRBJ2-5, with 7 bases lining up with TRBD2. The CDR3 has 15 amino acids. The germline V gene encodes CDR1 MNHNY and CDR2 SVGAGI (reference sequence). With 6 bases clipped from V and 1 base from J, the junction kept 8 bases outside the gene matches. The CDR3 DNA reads TGTGCCAGCAGAGACGGGTCGGGGGGCCAAGAGACCCAGTACTTC. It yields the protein CASRDGSGGQETQYF.

Here the CDR3 DNA reads TGTGCCATCAACCCAGGGGACCACACTGAAGCTTTCTTT. Translating it yields CAINPGDHTEAFF. The chain uses TRBV6-1 and TRBJ1-1; D is perhaps TRBD1 (6 bases). Germline V lookup: CDR1 MNHNS, CDR2 SASEGT. CDR3 size: 13 residues. V shed 10 bases and J shed 3 bases, with 15 bases lying between them.

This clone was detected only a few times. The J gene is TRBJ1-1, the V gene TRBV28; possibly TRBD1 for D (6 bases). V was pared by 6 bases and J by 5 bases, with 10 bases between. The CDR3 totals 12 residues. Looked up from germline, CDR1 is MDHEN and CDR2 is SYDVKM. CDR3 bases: TGTGCCAGCAGCTTCGGGACAACTGAAGCTTTCTTT. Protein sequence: CASSFGTTEAFF. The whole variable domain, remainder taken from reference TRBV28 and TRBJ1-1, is DVKVTQSSRYLVKRTGEKVFLECVQDMDHENMFWYRQDPGLGLRLIYFSYDVKMKEKGDIPEGYSVSREKKERFSLILESASTNQTSMYLCASSFGTTEAFFGQGTRLTVV.

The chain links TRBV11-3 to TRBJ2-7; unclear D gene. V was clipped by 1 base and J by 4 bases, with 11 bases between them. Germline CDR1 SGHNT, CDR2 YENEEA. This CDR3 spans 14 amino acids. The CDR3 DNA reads TGTGCCAGCAGCTTAGGACATAAGGTATACGAGCAGTACTTC. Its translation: CASSLGHKVYEQYF.

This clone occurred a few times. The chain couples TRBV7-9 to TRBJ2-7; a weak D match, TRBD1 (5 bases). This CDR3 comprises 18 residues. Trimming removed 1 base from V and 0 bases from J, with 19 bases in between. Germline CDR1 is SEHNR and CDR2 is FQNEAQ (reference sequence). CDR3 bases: TGTGCCAGCAGCTTAGAGTACGGACATTCCTCGAGCTCCTACGAGCAGTACTTC. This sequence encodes CASSLEYGHSSSSYEQYF.